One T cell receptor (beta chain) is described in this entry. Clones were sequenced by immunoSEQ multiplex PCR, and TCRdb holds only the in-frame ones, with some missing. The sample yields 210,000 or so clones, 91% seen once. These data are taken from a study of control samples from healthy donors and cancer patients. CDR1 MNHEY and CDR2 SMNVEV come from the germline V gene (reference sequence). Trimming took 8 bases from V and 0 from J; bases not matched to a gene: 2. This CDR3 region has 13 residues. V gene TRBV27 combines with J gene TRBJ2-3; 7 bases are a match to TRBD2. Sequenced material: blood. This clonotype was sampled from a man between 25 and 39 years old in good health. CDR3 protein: CASRRGSTDTQYF. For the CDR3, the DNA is TGTGCCAGCCGGCGGGGGAGCACAGATACGCAGTATTTT.